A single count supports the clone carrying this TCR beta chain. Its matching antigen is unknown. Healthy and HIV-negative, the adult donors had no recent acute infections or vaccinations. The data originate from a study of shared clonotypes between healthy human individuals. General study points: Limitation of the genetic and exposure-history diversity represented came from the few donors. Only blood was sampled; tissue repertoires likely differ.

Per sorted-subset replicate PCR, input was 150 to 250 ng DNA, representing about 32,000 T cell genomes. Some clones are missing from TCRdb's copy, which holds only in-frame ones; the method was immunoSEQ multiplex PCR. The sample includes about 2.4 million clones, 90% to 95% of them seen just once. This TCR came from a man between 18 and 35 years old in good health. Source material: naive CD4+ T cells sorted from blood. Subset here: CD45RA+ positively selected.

The CDR3 is CASSLDSGSNTGELFF. The CDR3 DNA reads as TGCGCCAGCAGCTTGGATTCCGGGTCGAACACCGGGGAGCTGTTTTTT. This rearrangement joins TRBV5-1 to TRBJ2-2; D gene ambiguous. Germline values: CDR1 SGHRS, CDR2 YFSETQ. The CDR3 consists of 16 residues. V lost 0 bases, J lost 0 bases, and 9 bases lay in between.